This record concerns one TCR beta chain sequence. This record comes from a study of cytomegalovirus exposure and HLA in healthy donors. Looking at the study overall: Unique TCRs from HLA-typed donors, 65 million to 85 million of them, were held in an early data release.

From germline, CDR1 is SNHLY and CDR2 FYNNEI. The CDR3 loop spans 11 amino acids. Trimming took 7 bases from V and 3 from J, leaving 6 bases between them. Use of 60 Vbeta and 13 Jbeta primers characterized the PCR. Repertoires were generated with immunoSEQ multiplex PCR, while TCRdb's copy carries only in-frame clones and drops some. In the table there are 100,000 to 150,000 clones, roughly 72% of which are singletons. This chain connects TRBV2 to TRBJ1-1; D gene unclear. This TCR was sampled from a male donor in good health and CMV-seronegative. Sequencing was carried out using PBMCs. The CDR3 nucleotides read TGTGCCAGCATATTTTACACTGAAGCTTTCTTT. This codes for CASIFYTEAFF.